The sequence of this T cell receptor beta chain was determined in a study of shared clonotypes between healthy human individuals. About this clone: Its cognate antigen is unknown.

V lost 2 bases and J lost 1; bases outside the gene matches: 8. Germline V gene sequence: CDR1 MNHNS, CDR2 SASEGT. CDR3 length equals 18 residues. Naive CD8 cells lacked CD45RO and underwent positive selection for CCR7, leaving out terminally differentiated effector memory CD45RA+ cells. Study-wide results and limits: Clonotypes not shared had lower generation probabilities than those common to all four donors.

Assay: immunoSEQ multiplex PCR; the TCRdb copy retains only in-frame clones and omits some. This table has roughly 2,000,000 clones, 85% to 95% appearing once. The sequencing input was naive CD8+ T cells from PBMCs. The rearrangement joins TRBV6-1 to TRBJ1-5; TRBD1 matches 10 bases. This receptor was identified in a man aged 18 to 29 in good health. Some clones in this sample may be carry-over from other donors' samples. The CDR3: CASSEPGEDRGSNQPQHF. The CDR3 coding sequence is TGTGCCAGCAGTGAACCGGGTGAGGACAGGGGGAGCAATCAGCCCCAGCATTTT.